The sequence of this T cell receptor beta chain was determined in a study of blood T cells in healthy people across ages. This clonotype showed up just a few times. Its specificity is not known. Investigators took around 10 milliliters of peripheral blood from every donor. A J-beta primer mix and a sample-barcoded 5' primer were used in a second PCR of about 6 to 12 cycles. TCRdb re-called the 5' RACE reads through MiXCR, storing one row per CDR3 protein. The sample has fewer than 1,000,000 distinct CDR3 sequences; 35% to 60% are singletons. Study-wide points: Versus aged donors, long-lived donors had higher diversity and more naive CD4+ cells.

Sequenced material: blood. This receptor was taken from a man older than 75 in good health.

CDR3 DNA sequence: TGCGCCAGCAGCTTGGCCCTAGGACAGGGTTTTCAGAGCACTGAAGCTTTCTTT. It specifies CASSLALGQGFQSTEAFF. V and J are TRBV5-1 and TRBJ1-1, with TRBD1 matching 8 bases. V lost 0 bases and J lost 4; bases outside the gene matches: 14. Per germline, CDR1 SGHRS and CDR2 YFSETQ. The CDR3 runs 18 residues.